The clone carrying this TCR beta chain has at least ten counts. One end of the junction fails to match germline, which may point to a read error. This CDR3 has 12 residues. Germline CDR1 is SGHAT and CDR2 is FQNNGV. The data were obtained in a study of regulatory T cells in long-lasting Graves disease. iRepertoire HTBI primers and Arm-PCR of CDR3 regions built TCR beta libraries. TCRdb processed the multiplex PCR reads anew with MiXCR; each CDR3 protein has one entry. This sample has roughly 250,000 distinct CDR3 sequences, with more than 15% found just once. Specified time point: newly diagnosed GD, antithyroid drugs for less than 3 months. PBMCs were the source of the RNA used for TCR sequencing. Separately, the same data were catalogued under a study of T cells in Graves' hyperthyroidism and ophthalmopathy.

Sequenced material: peripheral blood mononuclear cells (PBMCs), taken at new diagnosis, from a patient treated with antithyroid drugs. The chain uses TRBV11-2 and TRBJ2-1; the D is unclear. This TCR came from a woman aged 30 to 39 with Graves disease. The CDR3 DNA reads as TGTGCCCGCAGCCGTGTGGCGAATGAGCAGTTCTTC. Protein product: CARSRVANEQFF.